This T cell receptor beta chain was retrieved from a study of T cell responses to AZD1222 COVID-19 vaccine. Notes on this clone: Its cognate antigen is unknown.

The table came from immunoSEQ multiplex PCR; TCRdb's copy has only in-frame clones and leaves some out. The sample holds more than 150,000 clones, approximately 91% seen once. Trimming removed 4 bases from V and 8 bases from J, with 9 bases in between. The CDR3 extends over 12 amino acids. Germline V CDR1 and CDR2: MNHEY, SVGAGI. Study-level findings and limits: Recipients of AZD1222 seropositive at baseline numbered only 5 or 6. Donors in the cohort were predominantly white British and more often female, and clonal diversity was possibly underestimated. Rises in breadth and depth of Spike-specific TCRs came after two AZD1222 doses. Close to half of spike-specific TCRs reportedly recognize unmutated variant regions.

The sequence was collected from an adult who received the AZD1222 COVID-19 vaccine. The material sequenced was peripheral blood, taken 28 days after the second AZD1222 dose. The chain is built from TRBV6-5 and TRBJ1-5; D ambiguous. DNA of the CDR3: TGTGCCAGCAGTTCGGGGAAAAAGCCCCAGCATTTT. Protein sequence: CASSSGKKPQHF.